This T cell receptor (beta chain) was recovered during a study of blood T cell repertoires in COVID-19 (dated by TCRdb to the early 2020s). Study-wide context: Collaborator samples came from the United States, Italy and Spain and covered acute and convalescent phases of COVID-19. Deeply sampled blood TCRbeta repertoires from subjects exposed to, actively infected with, or recovered from COVID-19 were included in the dataset. A freely available public database, intended as a resource for researchers studying the immune response to SARS-CoV-2, is where the repertoires were released. A de-identified subject ID, COVID-19 status, age in years and sex were almost always included in the sample metadata. The material from the prospective study consisted of cDNA or gDNA derived from T cells, B-cell-depleted T cells, or PBMCs. Where HLA class I and class II types were available, the types were taken from metadata supplied by the sample provider, not from assay-based typing. Samples were obtained from the ongoing ImmuneRACE study (first 160 participants) and from roughly 1,300 subjects provided by 6 global collaborators. Study-wide findings and limitations: The amount of clinical and demographic metadata varied by source and participant and was provided uncurated.

Collaborating institutions collected whole blood in K2EDTA tubes following their own protocols. For TCRbeta analysis, collaborators shipped samples in one of three forms: frozen whole blood, isolated PBMCs, or DNA extracted from either of those sample types. Regarding this clone: No antigen is known for it. Base quality data are lacking; no much larger clone is found one base away.

TCRbeta CDR3 regions were amplified from genomic DNA using the immunoSEQ Assay, a bias-controlled multiplex PCR. The paper's data handling went like this. The number of nucleated cells in each sample was estimated from the amplification of reference gene primers within the assay. Sequence reads were collapsed and filtered to measure the absolute abundance of every unique TCRbeta CDR3 rearrangement. For each sample, productive Simpson clonality was calculated as the square root of Simpson's diversity index across productive rearrangements. The table was pulled from immuneACCESS by TCRdb, which kept in-frame rearrangements only. Such tables lose some clones; where checked, under half of the loss comes from unresolved V genes, and the rest has no known cause. Clone size and V and J calls were adopted from that table, with D and trimming inferred from the DNA. This sample is represented by roughly 200,000 clones; approximately 85% of them were singletons. The ten largest clonotypes hold roughly 7.7% of the sample.

The source material was peripheral blood. This TCR was sampled from a woman in her fifties or sixties with acute or convalescent COVID-19.

The CDR3 region: CASSPRQGSDTEAFF. The DNA is TGTGCCAGCAGCCCCCGACAGGGATCGGACACTGAAGCTTTCTTT. In this chain, TRBV11-2 is recombined with TRBJ1-1; the junction holds 7 bases that match TRBD1. Trimming leaves V shorter by 5 bases and J shorter by 3 bases, with the junction holding 9 bases beyond the gene matches. Counted from cysteine to phenylalanine, this CDR3 has 15 amino acids. The entry retains the CDR3 DNA only, 45 bases that are in frame from base 1. The germline V gene gives CDR1 as SGHAT and CDR2 as FQNNGV.